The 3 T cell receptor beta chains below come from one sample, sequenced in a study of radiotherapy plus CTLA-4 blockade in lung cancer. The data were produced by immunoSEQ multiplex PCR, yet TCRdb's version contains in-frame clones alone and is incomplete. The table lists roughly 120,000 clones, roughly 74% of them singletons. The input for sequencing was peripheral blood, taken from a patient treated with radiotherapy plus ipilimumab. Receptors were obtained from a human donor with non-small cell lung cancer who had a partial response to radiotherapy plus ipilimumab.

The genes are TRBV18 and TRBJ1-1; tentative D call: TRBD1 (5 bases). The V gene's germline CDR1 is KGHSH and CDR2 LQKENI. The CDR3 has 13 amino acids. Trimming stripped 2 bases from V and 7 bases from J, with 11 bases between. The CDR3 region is CASSPSQESEAFF. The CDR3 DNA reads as TGTGCCAGCTCACCATCACAGGAGAGTGAAGCTTTCTTT.

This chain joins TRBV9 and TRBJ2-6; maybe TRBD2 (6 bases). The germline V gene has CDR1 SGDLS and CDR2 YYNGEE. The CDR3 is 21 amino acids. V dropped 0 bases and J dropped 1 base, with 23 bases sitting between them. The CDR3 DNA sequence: TGTGCCAGCAGCGTAGGAAGGAGACTAGGGATTTTCTATTCTGGGGCCAACGTCCTGACTTTC. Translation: CASSVGRRLGIFYSGANVLTF. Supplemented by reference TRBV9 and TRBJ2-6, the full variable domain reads DSGVTQTPKHLITATGQRVTLRCSPRSGDLSVYWYQQSLDQGLQFLIQYYNGEERAKGNILERFSAQQFPDLHSELNLSSLELGDSALYFCASSVGRRLGIFYSGANVLTFGAGSRLTVL.

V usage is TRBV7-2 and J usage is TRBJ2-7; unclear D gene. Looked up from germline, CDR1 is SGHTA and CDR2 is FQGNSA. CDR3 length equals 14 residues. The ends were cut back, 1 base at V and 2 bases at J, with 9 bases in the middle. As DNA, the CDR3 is TGTGCCAGCAGCTTAGAGGCAGGCACCTACGAGCAGTACGTC. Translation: CASSLEAGTYEQYV.